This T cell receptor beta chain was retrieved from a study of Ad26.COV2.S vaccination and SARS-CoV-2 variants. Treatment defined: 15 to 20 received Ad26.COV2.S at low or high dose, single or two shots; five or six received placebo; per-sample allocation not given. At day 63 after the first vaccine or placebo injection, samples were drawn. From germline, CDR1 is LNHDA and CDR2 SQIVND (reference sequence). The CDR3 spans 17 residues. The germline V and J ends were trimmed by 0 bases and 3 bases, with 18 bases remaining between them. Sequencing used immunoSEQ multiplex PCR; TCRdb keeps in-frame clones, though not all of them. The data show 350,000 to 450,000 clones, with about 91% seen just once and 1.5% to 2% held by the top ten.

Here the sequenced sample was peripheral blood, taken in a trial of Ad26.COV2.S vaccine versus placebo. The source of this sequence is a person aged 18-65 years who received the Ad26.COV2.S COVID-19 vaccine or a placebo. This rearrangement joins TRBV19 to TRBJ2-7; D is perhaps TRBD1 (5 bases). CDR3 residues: CASSIDPASTAYYEQYF. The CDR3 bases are TGTGCCAGTAGTATAGATCCGGCCTCGACAGCGTACTACGAGCAGTACTTC.